This entry lists 27 T cell receptor beta chains sequenced from one sample in a study of monozygotic twins with inflammatory bowel disease (dated by TCRdb to the late 2010s). The library was obtained by 5' RACE. Sequencing relied on an Illumina HiSeq 2500. TCRdb reprocessed the reads, and each CDR3 protein sequence is entered once, without DNA. The sample table gives approximately 340,000 distinct CDR3 sequences. The ten largest clones take up around 2% of the sample. Sequencing was performed on blood. These receptors originate from a human donor with ulcerative colitis or Crohn's disease, or a healthy co-twin of an affected twin (not recorded which).

V and J are TRBV7-6 and TRBJ2-7; TCRdb's D call, TRBD2, is unchecked because there is no DNA. Germline V gives CDR1 SGHVS, CDR2 FNYEAQ. This CDR3 is built from 14 residues. CDR3 amino acids: CASSLALAAREQYF.

This chain joins TRBV28 and TRBJ2-6; the TCRdb call, TRBD2, lacks DNA for checking. The CDR3 consists of 16 residues. The germline gives CDR1 MDHEN, CDR2 SYDVKM. CDR3 sequence: CAARTSGTSGANVLTF.

The chain uses TRBV6-4 and TRBJ2-5; TCRdb picks TRBD1, but there is no DNA to check that call. Germline lookup yields CDR1 MRHNA and CDR2 SNTAGT. This CDR3 region has 19 residues. The CDR3 loop is CASSLVPGQAIGGQETQYF.

The chain uses TRBV3-1 and TRBJ2-7. The CDR3 sequence is 11 residues long. Germline V gene sequence: CDR1 LGHDT, CDR2 YNNKEL (reference sequence). This CDR3 reads CASSQETAQYF.

The rearrangement uses TRBV4-1 and TRBJ2-1; no DNA is available, so the TRBD1 call from TCRdb remains unchecked. Germline V lookup: CDR1 MGHRA, CDR2 YSYEKL. The CDR3 covers 16 residues. CDR3 residues: CASSPWGTGGHNEQFF.

The chain couples TRBV7-2 to TRBJ1-2. Germline loops: CDR1 SGHTA, CDR2 FQGNSA. This CDR3 has 15 amino acids. The CDR3 protein is CASSLGSYPNYGYTF.

The V call is TRBV5-1, the J call TRBJ2-1; the TRBD2 assignment by TCRdb is unverifiable without DNA. CDR3 length equals 16 residues. Looked up from germline, CDR1 is SGHRS and CDR2 is YFSETQ. The CDR3 loop reads CASSLVGTSGAGEQFF.

This chain connects TRBV29-1 to TRBJ2-7; the D gene TCRdb calls, TRBD2, cannot be checked with no DNA. The length of the CDR3 is 16 residues. The germline V gene encodes CDR1 SQVTM and CDR2 ANQGSEA. The CDR3 loop reads CSVTLAGVIRAYEQYF.

V is TRBV5-1 and J is TRBJ1-4. The CDR3 extends over 12 amino acids. Germline V gene data show CDR1 as SGHRS and CDR2 as YFSETQ. CDR3 loop: CASRVDNEKLFF.

The chain couples TRBV20-1 to TRBJ1-1; TCRdb's D call, TRBD1, is unchecked because there is no DNA. The CDR3 has 13 amino acids. Germline V gene sequence: CDR1 DFQATT, CDR2 SNEGSKA (reference sequence). CDR3 protein: CSAQQGRVTEAFF.

The chain is built from TRBV30 and TRBJ1-6. The germline CDR1 and CDR2 sequences are GTSNPN and SVGIG (reference sequence). The CDR3 totals 15 residues. The CDR3 loop is CAWSRGRQNNSPLHF.

The gene calls are TRBV7-2 and TRBJ1-5; TCRdb proposes TRBD1, but this gene call is untestable without DNA. Germline CDR1 is SGHTA and CDR2 is FQGNSA. The CDR3 contains 15 residues. CDR3 sequence: CASRNKPGAGQPQHF.

The V call is TRBV27, the J call TRBJ2-7; TCRdb's D gene call, TRBD2, goes unchecked for lack of DNA. The CDR3 spans 18 residues. Germline lookup yields CDR1 MNHEY and CDR2 SMNVEV (reference sequence). CDR3: CASSLRRGRTSISYEQYF.

The chain has TRBV29-1 and TRBJ2-7; the D gene TCRdb calls, TRBD1, cannot be checked with no DNA. The CDR3 sequence is 13 residues long. Germline V lookup: CDR1 SQVTM, CDR2 ANQGSEA. This CDR3 reads CSVTGLSSYEQYF.

The V and J genes are TRBV3-1 and TRBJ1-2; TCRdb's assignment of TRBD1 cannot be checked, as there is no DNA. Germline V gene lookup returns CDR1 LGHDT and CDR2 YNNKEL (reference sequence). CDR3 length equals 16 residues. The CDR3 spells CASSQGPTGAPFGYTF.

J is TRBJ2-1 and V is TRBV4-1; the D gene TCRdb calls, TRBD1, cannot be checked with no DNA. Germline V lookup: CDR1 MGHRA, CDR2 YSYEKL. The CDR3 is 16 amino acids. CDR3 protein: CASSLGGGDRYNEQFF.

J is TRBJ1-5 and V is TRBV4-1. Germline V gene sequence: CDR1 MGHRA, CDR2 YSYEKL. The CDR3 length is 17 residues. This CDR3 reads CASSQEIVGGSNQPQHF.

This chain uses TRBV3-1 with TRBJ2-2; TCRdb names TRBD1, which stays unverified in the absence of DNA. Germline values: CDR1 LGHDT, CDR2 YNNKEL (reference sequence). This CDR3 comprises 16 residues. The CDR3 spells CASSPSGQGNTGELFF.

The rearrangement uses TRBV7-2 and TRBJ2-7; there is no DNA to check the TCRdb D call of TRBD1. Germline CDR1 SGHTA, CDR2 FQGNSA. CDR3 size: 15 residues. CDR3 sequence: CASSPYGTGSDEQYF.

The chain joins TRBV20-1 to TRBJ2-7; the TCRdb D gene call, TRBD1, has no DNA to confirm it. There are 12 residues in the CDR3. The germline V gene encodes CDR1 DFQATT and CDR2 SNEGSKA (reference sequence). CDR3 in amino acids: CSTDKGAYEQYF.

The chain has TRBV20-1 and TRBJ2-4; TCRdb designates TRBD1, a call that cannot be tested without DNA. Germline-derived CDR1 and CDR2 are DFQATT and SNEGSKA (reference sequence). CDR3 length equals 14 residues. CDR3 protein: CSASRTGGKNIQYF.

This chain joins TRBV7-6 and TRBJ2-3; the TCRdb call, TRBD2, lacks DNA for checking. Per germline, CDR1 SGHVS and CDR2 FNYEAQ. The CDR3 spans 13 residues. The CDR3 reads CASSRRGGDTQYF.

This sequence joins TRBV13 and TRBJ1-3; TCRdb selects TRBD1, and the lack of DNA leaves this call unchecked. CDR1 is PRHDT, CDR2 FYEKMQ, per germline (reference sequence). This CDR3 comprises 15 residues. The CDR3 reads CASCTGGYSGNTIYF.

This chain links TRBV12-3 or TRBV12-4 with TRBJ1-5. This CDR3 spans 13 amino acids. The CDR3 protein is CASSLAQGQPQHF.

The rearrangement joins TRBV19 to TRBJ2-7; TCRdb lists TRBD1, though no DNA is available to test this call. The CDR3 is 15 residues long. CDR1 is LNHDA, CDR2 SQIVND, per germline (reference sequence). The CDR3 loop reads CASSTTPGGIYEQYF. The full variable domain, completed using reference TRBV19 and TRBJ2-7, is DGGITQSPKYLFRKEGQNVTLSCEQNLNHDAMYWYRQDPGQGLRLIYYSQIVNDFQKGDIAEGYSVSREKKESFPLTVTSAQKNPTAFYLCASSTTPGGIYEQYFGPGTRLTVT.

This chain links TRBV30 with TRBJ2-2; TCRdb's D gene call, TRBD2, goes unchecked for lack of DNA. The germline gives CDR1 GTSNPN, CDR2 SVGIG (reference sequence). The CDR3 contains 15 residues. CDR3 protein: CAWRQRGTLAGELFF.

CDR3 sequence: CASSRGGASGNTIYF. This chain uses TRBV28 with TRBJ1-3; TCRdb gives TRBD1 as the D gene, but with no DNA this cannot be confirmed. Germline CDR1 MDHEN, CDR2 SYDVKM. The CDR3 is made up of 15 amino acids.